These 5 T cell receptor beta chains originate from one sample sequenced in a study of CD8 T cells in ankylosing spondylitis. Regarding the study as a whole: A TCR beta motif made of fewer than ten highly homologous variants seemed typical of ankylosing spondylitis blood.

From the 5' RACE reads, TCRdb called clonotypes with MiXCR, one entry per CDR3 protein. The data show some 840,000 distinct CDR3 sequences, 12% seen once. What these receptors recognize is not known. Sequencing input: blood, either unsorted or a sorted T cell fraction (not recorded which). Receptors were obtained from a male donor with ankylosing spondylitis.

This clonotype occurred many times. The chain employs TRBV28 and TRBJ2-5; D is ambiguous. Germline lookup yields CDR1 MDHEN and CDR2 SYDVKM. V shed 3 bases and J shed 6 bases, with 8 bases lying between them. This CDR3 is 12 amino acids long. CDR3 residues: CASSLLGKTQYF. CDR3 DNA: TGTGCCAGCAGTTTGCTGGGAAAGACCCAGTACTTC.

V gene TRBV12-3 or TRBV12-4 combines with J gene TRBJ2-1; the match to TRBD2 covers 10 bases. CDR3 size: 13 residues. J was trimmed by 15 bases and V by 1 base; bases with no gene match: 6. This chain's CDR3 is CASSLGTSGPPFF. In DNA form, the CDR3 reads TGTGCCAGCAGTTTAGGGACTAGCGGCCCCCCGTTCTTC.

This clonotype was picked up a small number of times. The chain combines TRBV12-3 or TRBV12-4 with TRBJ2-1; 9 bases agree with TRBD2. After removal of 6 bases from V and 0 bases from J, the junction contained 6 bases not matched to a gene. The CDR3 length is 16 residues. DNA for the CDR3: TGTGCCAGCAGCCGCGGACTAGCGAACTCCTACAATGAGCAGTTCTTC. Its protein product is CASSRGLANSYNEQFF.

The DNA of the CDR3 is TGTGCCAGCAGCTTAAGACAGTTTAATTCACCCCTCCACTTT. Its protein is CASSLRQFNSPLHF. V gene TRBV7-2 combines with J gene TRBJ1-6, with D possibly being TRBD1 (5 bases). Germline V gene data show CDR1 as SGHTA and CDR2 as FQGNSA. The germline V and J ends were trimmed by 2 bases and 6 bases, with 8 bases remaining between them. This CDR3 comprises 14 residues.

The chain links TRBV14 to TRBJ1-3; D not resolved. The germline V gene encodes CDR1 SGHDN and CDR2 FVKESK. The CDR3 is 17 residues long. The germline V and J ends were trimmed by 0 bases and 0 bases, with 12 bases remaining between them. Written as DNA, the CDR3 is TGTGCCAGCAGCCAAGATTTGGGGTCCTTCTCTGGAAACACCATATATTTT. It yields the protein CASSQDLGSFSGNTIYF.